The present T cell receptor beta chain was sequenced within a study of blood T cell repertoires in COVID-19. About the research overall: Sources were T cells, B-cell-depleted T cells, or PBMCs; the material itself was cDNA or gDNA.

TCRdb's table, derived via immunoSEQ multiplex PCR, lists solely in-frame clones and lacks some. There are approximately 300,000 clones in the sample; 92% occur only once, and around a sixth lies in the top ten. Germline loops: CDR1 SEHNR, CDR2 FQNEAQ (reference sequence). The CDR3 is 17 residues long. V was clipped by 6 bases and J by 0 bases; unmatched bases: 9. Specimen: PBMCs or T cells enriched from blood (not recorded which). This sequence was found in a woman in her twenties or thirties who had recovered from COVID-19. The chain employs TRBV7-9 and TRBJ2-3; TRBD2 matches at 10 bases. CDR3 amino acids: CASRPASGSGSTDTQYF. For the CDR3, the DNA is TGTGCCAGCAGGCCCGCTAGCGGGAGCGGTAGCACAGATACGCAGTATTTT.